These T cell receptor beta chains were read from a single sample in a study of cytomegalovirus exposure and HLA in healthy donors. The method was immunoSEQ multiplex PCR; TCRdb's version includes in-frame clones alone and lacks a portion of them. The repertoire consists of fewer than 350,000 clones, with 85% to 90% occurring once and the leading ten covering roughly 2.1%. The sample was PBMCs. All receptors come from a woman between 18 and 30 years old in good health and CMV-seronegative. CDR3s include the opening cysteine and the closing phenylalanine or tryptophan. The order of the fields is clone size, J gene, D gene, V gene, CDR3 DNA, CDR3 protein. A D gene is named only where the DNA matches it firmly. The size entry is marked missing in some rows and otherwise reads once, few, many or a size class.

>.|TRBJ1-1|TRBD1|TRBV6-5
TGTGCCAGCAGCAGCCGGGACAGGGTTTTCAGTGAAGCTTTCTTT
CASSSRDRVFSEAFF
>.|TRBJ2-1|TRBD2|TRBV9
TGTGCCAGCAGCGTATCGGGGGGGCCCATTGAGCAGTTCTTC
CASSVSGGPIEQFF
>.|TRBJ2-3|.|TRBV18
TGTGCCAGCTCCCTCGTCACTAGCACAGATACGCAGTATTTT
CASSLVTSTDTQYF
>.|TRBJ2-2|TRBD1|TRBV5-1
TGCGCCAGCAGCCCCATTAGGGACAGGGGATCCGGGGAGCTGTTTTTT
CASSPIRDRGSGELFF
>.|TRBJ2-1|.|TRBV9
TGTGCCAGCAGCGAGGGACCGGGACACCCTGGGCAGTTCTTC
CASSEGPGHPGQFF
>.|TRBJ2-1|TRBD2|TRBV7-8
TGTGCCAGCAGCACCGTTAGCGGGGGCGGAAATGAGCAGTTCTTC
CASSTVSGGGNEQFF
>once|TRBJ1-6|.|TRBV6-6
TGTGCCAGCAGTTACTCGCTTCAGGGGTCTTCACCCCTCCACTTT
CASSYSLQGSSPLHF
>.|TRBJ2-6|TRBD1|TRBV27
TGTGCCAGCAGACCGAGGACAGGGAGTTCTGGGGCCAACGTCCTGACTTTC
CASRPRTGSSGANVLTF
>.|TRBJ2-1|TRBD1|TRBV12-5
TGTGCTAGTGGTTTGGTACCCGGACAGGTGGGGTACAATGAGCAGTTCTTC
CASGLVPGQVGYNEQFF
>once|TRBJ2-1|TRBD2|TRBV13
TGTGCCAGCAGCTCTTTACTAGCGGGGATAGCCTACAATGAGCAGTTCTTC
CASSSLLAGIAYNEQFF
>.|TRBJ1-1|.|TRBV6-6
TGTGCCAGCATGCCAGCGAGGAACACTGAAGCTTTCTTT
CASMPARNTEAFF
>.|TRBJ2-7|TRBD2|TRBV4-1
TGCGCCAGCAGCCAATCCCCCTCGCGGGGGGGCGACGAGCAGTACTTC
CASSQSPSRGGDEQYF
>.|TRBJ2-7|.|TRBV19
TGTGCCAGTAGCGGGAGTCCCCACTACGAGCAGTACTTC
CASSGSPHYEQYF
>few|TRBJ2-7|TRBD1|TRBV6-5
TGTGCCAGCAGTTTTGGACAGGGGCGATCCTACGAGCAGTACTTC
CASSFGQGRSYEQYF
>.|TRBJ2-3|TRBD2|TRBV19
TGTGCCACCAAGACTAGCGGCACAGATACGCAGTATTTT
CATKTSGTDTQYF
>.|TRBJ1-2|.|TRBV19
TGTGCCAGTAGTATAGTAGACAGCGTCAACTATGGCTACACCTTC
CASSIVDSVNYGYTF
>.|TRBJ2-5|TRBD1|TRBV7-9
TGTTCCAGCAGAGGACAGGTCCTAGAGACCCAGTACTTC
CSSRGQVLETQYF
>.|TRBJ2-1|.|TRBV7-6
TGTGCCAGCAGCACCAGGGGAAACCCCTCCTACAATGAGCAGTTCTTC
CASSTRGNPSYNEQFF
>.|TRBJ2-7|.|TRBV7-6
TGTGCCAGCAGTTCAAATGCCGGGGACTACGAGCAGTACTTC
CASSSNAGDYEQYF
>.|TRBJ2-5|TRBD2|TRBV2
TGTGCCAGCAGACCCCAGATCGGGCTAGCGGAAGAGACCCAGTACTTC
CASRPQIGLAEETQYF
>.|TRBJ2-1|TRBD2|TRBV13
TGTGCCAGCAGCTTAAAGCGGGATAATGAGCAGTTCTTC
CASSLKRDNEQFF
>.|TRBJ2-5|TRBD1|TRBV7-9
TGTTCCAGCAGCACCCGACAGGGAGTCTTTCAAGAGACCCAGTACTTC
CSSSTRQGVFQETQYF
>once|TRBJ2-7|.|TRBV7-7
TGTGCCAGCAGCTTAACGGGAAATCATGAGCAGTACTTC
CASSLTGNHEQYF
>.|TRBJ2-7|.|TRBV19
TGTGCCAGTAGTAGAACAGGGTTTAACTCCTACGAGCAGTACTTC
CASSRTGFNSYEQYF
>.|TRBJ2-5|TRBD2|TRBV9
TGTGCCAGCAGCGTAGCTCTAGCGGGGGGTACTTTCTCGGAGACCCAGTACTTC
CASSVALAGGTFSETQYF
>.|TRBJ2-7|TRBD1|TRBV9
TGTGCCAGCAGCGTAGGTGGGACAGGGGTCTACGAGCAGTACTTC
CASSVGGTGVYEQYF
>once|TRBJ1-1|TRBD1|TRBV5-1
TGCGCCAGCAGCTTCGTATCAGGGGGCGTCGACACTGAAGCTTTCTTT
CASSFVSGGVDTEAFF
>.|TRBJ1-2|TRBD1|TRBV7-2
TGTGCCAGCAGCGTCCGATCGGGACAGGGGAATGGCTACACCTTC
CASSVRSGQGNGYTF
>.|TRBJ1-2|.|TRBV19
TGTGCCACCTTCACCGGGACAATCGACTACACCTTC
CATFTGTIDYTF
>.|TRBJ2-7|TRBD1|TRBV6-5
TGTGCCAGCAGGGGTAGACAGGGTCCCTACGAGCAGTACTTC
CASRGRQGPYEQYF
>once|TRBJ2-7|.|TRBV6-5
TGTGCCAGCAGTTTGGGGACACAATCCTACGAGCAGTACTTC
CASSLGTQSYEQYF
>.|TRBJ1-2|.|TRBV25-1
TGTGCCAGCAGTGAATATGCGGGGGTGAATGGCTACACCTTC
CASSEYAGVNGYTF
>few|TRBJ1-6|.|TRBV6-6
TGTGCCAGCTGCCGGTCGGACAGTATGAATTCACCCCTCCACTTT
CASCRSDSMNSPLHF
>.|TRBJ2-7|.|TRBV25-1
TGTGCCAGCAGTGATGACGTGGAGGGAGGCTACGAGCAGTACTTC
CASSDDVEGGYEQYF
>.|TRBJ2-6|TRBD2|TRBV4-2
TGTGCCAGCAGCCAACCCCTAGCGGGGTCTAGCTCTGGGGCCAACGTCCTGACTTTC
CASSQPLAGSSSGANVLTF
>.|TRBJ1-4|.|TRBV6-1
TGTGCCAGCAGTGAAGGCGGCGGCCCCTCTAGAAAACTGTTTTTT
CASSEGGGPSRKLFF
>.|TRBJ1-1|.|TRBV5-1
TGCGCCAGCAGCTTGGCGGGGGGCGCAAAGAACACTGAAGCTTTCTTT
CASSLAGGAKNTEAFF
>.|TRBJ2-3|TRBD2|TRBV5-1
TGCGCCAGCAGTCTATGGGGGGGATCAGATACGCAGTATTTT
CASSLWGGSDTQYF
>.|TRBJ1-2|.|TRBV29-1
TGCAGCGTTGAAGGGGGAATCCCGGGAATTACTAACTATGGCTACACCTTC
CSVEGGIPGITNYGYTF
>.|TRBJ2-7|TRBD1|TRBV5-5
TGTGCCAGCAGCTTTACAGGGGAAGAGCAGTACTTC
CASSFTGEEQYF
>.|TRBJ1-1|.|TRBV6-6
TGTGCCAGCAGTTACTCGACACTTGGAAGCACTGAAGCTTTCTTT
CASSYSTLGSTEAFF
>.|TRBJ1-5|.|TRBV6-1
TGTGCCAGCCAAGACGGGGGTAAGGGCAATCAGCCCCAGCATTTT
CASQDGGKGNQPQHF
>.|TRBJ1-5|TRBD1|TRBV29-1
TGCAGCGTTGCCGGGACAGGGGCCCATCAGCCCCAGCATTTT
CSVAGTGAHQPQHF